Ten or more counts support the clone carrying this T cell receptor (beta chain). Antigen specificity is unknown. The data were obtained in a study of regulatory T cells in long-lasting Graves disease. The study's findings and limits: Among samples with persistent disease, TRBV28, TRBJ1-2 and TRBJ2-5 were favored. Possibly, too few samples lowered accuracy.

As for time point: newly diagnosed GD, antithyroid drugs for less than 3 months. From RNA extracted from PBMCs, the TCR library was made. This CDR3 spans 14 amino acids. The germline CDR1 and CDR2 sequences are MNHNS and SASEGT. Trimming cost V 6 bases and J 0 bases, with 11 bases left between them. Investigators prepared the TCR beta libraries by applying iRepertoire HTBI primers and Arm-PCR of CDR3 regions. TCRdb re-called the multiplex PCR reads with MiXCR, one entry per CDR3 protein. Among about 530,000 distinct CDR3 sequences listed, 15% to 20% were seen once. Separately, the same data were catalogued under a study of T cells in Graves' hyperthyroidism and ophthalmopathy. This second study notes: The model anticipated ophthalmopathy a median around six months pre-onset.

This clonotype was obtained from a woman aged 40-65 years with Graves disease. Sequencing was performed on peripheral blood mononuclear cells (PBMCs), taken at new diagnosis, from a patient treated with antithyroid drugs. The rearrangement uses TRBV6-1 and TRBJ1-2; tentatively, D is TRBD1 (6 bases). Here the CDR3 reads CASRGQRANYGYTF. The CDR3 nucleotides read TGTGCCAGCAGAGGACAGCGCGCTAACTATGGCTACACCTTC.